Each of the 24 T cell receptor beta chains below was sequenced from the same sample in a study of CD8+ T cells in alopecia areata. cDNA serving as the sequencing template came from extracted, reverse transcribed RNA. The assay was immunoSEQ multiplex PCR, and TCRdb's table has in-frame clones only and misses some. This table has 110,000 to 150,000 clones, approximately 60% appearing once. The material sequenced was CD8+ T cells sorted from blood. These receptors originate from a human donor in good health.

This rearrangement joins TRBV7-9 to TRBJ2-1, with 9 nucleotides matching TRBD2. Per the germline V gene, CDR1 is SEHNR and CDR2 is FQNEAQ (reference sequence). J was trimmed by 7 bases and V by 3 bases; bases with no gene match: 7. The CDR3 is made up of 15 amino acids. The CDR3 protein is CASSLSGRPGNEQFF. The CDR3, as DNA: TGTGCCAGCAGCTTGAGCGGGAGGCCTGGGAATGAGCAGTTCTTC.

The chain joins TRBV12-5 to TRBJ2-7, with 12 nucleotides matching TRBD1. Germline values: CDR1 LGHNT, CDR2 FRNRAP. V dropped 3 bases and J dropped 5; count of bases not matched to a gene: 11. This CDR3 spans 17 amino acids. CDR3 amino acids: CASGFMLEGQGAHEQYF. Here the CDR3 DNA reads TGTGCTAGTGGTTTCATGCTCGAGGGACAGGGGGCACACGAGCAGTACTTC.

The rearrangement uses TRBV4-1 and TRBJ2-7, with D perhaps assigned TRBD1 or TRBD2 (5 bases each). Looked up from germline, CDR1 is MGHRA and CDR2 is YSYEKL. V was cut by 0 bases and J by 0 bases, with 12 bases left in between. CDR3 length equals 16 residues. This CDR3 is CASSQDFWGTSYEQYF. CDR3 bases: TGCGCCAGCAGCCAAGACTTCTGGGGGACCTCCTACGAGCAGTACTTC.

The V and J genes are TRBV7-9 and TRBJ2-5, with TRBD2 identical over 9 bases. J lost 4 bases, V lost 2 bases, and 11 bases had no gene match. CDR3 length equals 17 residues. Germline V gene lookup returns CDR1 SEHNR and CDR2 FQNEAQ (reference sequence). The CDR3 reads CASSLINLAGYAETQYF. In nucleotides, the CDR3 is TGTGCCAGCAGCTTAATTAACCTAGCGGGATACGCAGAGACCCAGTACTTC.

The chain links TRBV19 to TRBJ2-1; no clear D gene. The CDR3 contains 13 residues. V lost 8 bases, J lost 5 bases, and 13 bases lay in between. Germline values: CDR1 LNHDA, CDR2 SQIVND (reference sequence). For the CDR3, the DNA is TGTGCCAGTGCAACCTCCCCGAACAATGAGCAGTTCTTC. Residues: CASATSPNNEQFF.

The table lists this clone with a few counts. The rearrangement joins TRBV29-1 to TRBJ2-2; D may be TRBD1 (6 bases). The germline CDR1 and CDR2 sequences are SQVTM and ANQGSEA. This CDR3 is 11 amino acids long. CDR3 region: CSAQGPGELFF. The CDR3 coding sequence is TGCAGTGCACAGGGTCCCGGGGAGCTGTTTTTT.

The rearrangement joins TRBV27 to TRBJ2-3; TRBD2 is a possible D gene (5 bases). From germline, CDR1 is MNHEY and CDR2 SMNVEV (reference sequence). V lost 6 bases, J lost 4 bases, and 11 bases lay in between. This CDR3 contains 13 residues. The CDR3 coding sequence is TGTGCCAGCAGCCCCGCCGGGGCAGATACGCAGTATTTT. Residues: CASSPAGADTQYF.

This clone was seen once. CDR3 in DNA: TGTGCCACCGGGACGAATAACAATGAGCAGTTCTTC. Translating it yields CATGTNNNEQFF. J is TRBJ2-1 and V is TRBV11-2; either TRBD1 or TRBD2 may supply D (5 bases each). Germline-derived CDR1 and CDR2 are SGHAT and FQNNGV. The CDR3 runs 12 residues. Trimming took off 10 bases at V and 5 bases at J, with 12 bases between the two ends.

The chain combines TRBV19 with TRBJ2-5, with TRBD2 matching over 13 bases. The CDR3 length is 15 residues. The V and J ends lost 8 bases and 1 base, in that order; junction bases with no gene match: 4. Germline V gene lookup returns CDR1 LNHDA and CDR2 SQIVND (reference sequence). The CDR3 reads CASRTSGSPQETQYF. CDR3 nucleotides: TGTGCCAGTCGGACTAGCGGGAGTCCCCAAGAGACCCAGTACTTC.

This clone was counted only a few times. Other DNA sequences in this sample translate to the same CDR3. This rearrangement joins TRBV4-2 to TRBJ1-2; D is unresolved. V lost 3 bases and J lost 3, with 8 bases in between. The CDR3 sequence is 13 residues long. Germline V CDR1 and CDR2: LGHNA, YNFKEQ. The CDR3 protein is CASSQDGDYGYTF. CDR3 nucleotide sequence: TGTGCCAGCAGCCAGGACGGCGACTATGGCTACACCTTC.

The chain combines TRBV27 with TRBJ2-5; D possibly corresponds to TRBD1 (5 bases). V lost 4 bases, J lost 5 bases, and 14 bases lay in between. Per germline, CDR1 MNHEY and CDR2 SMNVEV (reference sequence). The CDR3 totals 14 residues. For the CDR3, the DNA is TGTGCCAGCAGTTCAAAGGGGTCCTGGGAGACCCAGTACTTC. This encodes CASSSKGSWETQYF.

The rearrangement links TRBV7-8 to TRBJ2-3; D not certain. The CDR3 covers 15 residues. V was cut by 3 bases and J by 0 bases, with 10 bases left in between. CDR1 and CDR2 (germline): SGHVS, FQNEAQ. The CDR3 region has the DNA TGTGCCAGCAGCTTTCGCAGATCTAGCACAGATACGCAGTATTTT. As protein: CASSFRRSSTDTQYF.

The CDR3 protein is CASSLEWAGELFF. CDR3 in DNA: TGCGCCAGCAGCTTGGAGTGGGCCGGGGAGCTGTTTTTT. The gene calls are TRBV5-1 and TRBJ2-2; no clear D gene. V was cut by 0 bases and J by 6 bases, with 6 bases left in between. Germline CDR1 and CDR2: SGHRS and YFSETQ. The CDR3 consists of 13 residues.

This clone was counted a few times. CDR3 sequence reads: CASSRGGDQPQHF. CDR3 DNA: TGTGCCAGCAGCCGGGGAGGGGATCAGCCCCAGCATTTT. This chain links TRBV7-8 with TRBJ1-5; a weak D match, TRBD1 (5 bases). Trimming cost V 5 bases and J 5 bases, with 10 bases left between them. The CDR3 is 13 amino acids. In germline, CDR1 is SGHVS, CDR2 FQNEAQ.

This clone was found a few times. CDR3: CATSRDTDSYNEQFF. CDR3 nucleotides: TGTGCCACCAGCAGAGACACCGACTCTTACAATGAGCAGTTCTTC. V is TRBV15 and J is TRBJ2-1; D remains ambiguous. The germline V and J ends were trimmed by 0 bases and 4 bases, with 10 bases remaining between them. Germline V gene lookup returns CDR1 LNHNV and CDR2 YYDKDF (reference sequence). The CDR3 has 15 amino acids.

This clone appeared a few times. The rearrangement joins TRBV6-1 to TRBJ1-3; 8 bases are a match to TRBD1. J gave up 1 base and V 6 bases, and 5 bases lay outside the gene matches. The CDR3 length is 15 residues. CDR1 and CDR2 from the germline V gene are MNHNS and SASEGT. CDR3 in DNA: TGTGCCAGCAGCCTGGGACAGGAGTCTGGAAACACCATATATTTT. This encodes CASSLGQESGNTIYF.

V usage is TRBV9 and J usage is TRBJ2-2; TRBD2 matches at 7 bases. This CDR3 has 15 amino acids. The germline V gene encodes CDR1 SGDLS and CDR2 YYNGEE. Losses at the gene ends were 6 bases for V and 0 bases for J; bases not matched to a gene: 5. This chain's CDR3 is CASTPGGSNTGELFF. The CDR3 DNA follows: TGTGCCAGCACCCCCGGGGGGTCGAACACCGGGGAGCTGTTTTTT.

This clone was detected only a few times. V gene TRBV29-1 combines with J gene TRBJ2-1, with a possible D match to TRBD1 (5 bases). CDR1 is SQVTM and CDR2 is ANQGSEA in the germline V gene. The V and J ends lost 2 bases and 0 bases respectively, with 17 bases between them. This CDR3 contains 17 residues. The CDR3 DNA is TGCAGCGTTGAATTGCGTGGACAAGCGAGCTCCTACAATGAGCAGTTCTTC. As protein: CSVELRGQASSYNEQFF.

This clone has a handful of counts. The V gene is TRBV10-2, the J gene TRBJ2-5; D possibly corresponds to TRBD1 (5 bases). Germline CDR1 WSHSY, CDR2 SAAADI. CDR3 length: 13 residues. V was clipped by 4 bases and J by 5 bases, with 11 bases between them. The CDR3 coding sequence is TGCGCCAGCAGTGGGGGCACTCTTGAGACCCAGTACTTC. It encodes CASSGGTLETQYF.

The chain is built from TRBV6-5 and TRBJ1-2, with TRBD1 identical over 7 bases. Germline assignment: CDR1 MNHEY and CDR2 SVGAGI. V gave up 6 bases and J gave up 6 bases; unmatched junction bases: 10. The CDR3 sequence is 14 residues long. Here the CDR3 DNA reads TGTGCCAGCAGCAGGGGGGGTGGAGGGGATGGCTACACCTTC. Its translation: CASSRGGGGDGYTF.

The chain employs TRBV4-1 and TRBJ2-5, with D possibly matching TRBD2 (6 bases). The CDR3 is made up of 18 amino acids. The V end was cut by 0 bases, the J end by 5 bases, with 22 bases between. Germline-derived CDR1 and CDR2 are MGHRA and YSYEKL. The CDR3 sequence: CASSQDASGLGAGETQYF. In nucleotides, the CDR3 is TGCGCCAGCAGCCAAGATGCGTCCGGGTTAGGGGCGGGGGAGACCCAGTACTTC.

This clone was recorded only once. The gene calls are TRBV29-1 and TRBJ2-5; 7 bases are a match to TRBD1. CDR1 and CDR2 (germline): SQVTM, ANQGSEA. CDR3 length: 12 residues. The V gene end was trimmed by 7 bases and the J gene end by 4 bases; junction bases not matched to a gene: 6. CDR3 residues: CSGETGRETQYF. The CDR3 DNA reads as TGCAGCGGGGAGACAGGGAGAGAGACCCAGTACTTC.

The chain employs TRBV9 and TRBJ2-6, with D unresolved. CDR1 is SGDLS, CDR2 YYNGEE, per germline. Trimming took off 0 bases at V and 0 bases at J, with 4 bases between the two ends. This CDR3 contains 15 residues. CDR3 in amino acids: CASSVADSGANVLTF. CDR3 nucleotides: TGTGCCAGCAGCGTAGCCGACTCTGGGGCCAACGTCCTGACTTTC.

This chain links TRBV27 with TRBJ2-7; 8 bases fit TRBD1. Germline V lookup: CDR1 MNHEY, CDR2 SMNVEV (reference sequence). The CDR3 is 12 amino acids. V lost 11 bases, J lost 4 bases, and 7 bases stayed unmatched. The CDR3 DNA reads TGTGCCGGAGGGACAGGACCTTACGAGCAGTACTTC. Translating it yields CAGGTGPYEQYF.